The 9 T cell receptor beta chains below were found in one sample sequenced in a study of T cell responses to AZD1222 COVID-19 vaccine. The table came from immunoSEQ multiplex PCR; TCRdb's copy has only in-frame clones and leaves some out. The sample contains about 150,000 clones, more than 80% of which appear only once. The material sequenced was peripheral blood, taken on day 0 of AZD1222 vaccination. These receptor sequences come from an adult in good health.

This chain links TRBV10-2 with TRBJ2-7; D is possibly TRBD2 (5 bases). The CDR3 runs to 15 residues. Germline V gives CDR1 WSHSY, CDR2 SAAADI. The V and J ends lost 2 bases and 5 bases respectively, with 16 bases between them. The CDR3 DNA sequence: TGCGCCAGCAGTGAGGTAGCAGGAGGACGGGACGAGCAGTACGTC. Translated, it gives CASSEVAGGRDEQYV.

V is TRBV20-1 and J is TRBJ2-5; no reliable D call. Germline loops: CDR1 DFQATT, CDR2 SNEGSKA (reference sequence). Between the trimmed V and J ends, which lost 5 bases and 5 bases, there was a span of 9 bases. This CDR3 comprises 11 residues. CDR3 sequence reads: CSAYSVETQYF. As DNA, the CDR3 is TGCAGTGCTTATAGTGTGGAGACCCAGTACTTC.

V is TRBV7-2 and J is TRBJ2-2; possible D gene TRBD1, 5 bases. This CDR3 comprises 14 residues. Germline V gene sequence: CDR1 SGHTA, CDR2 FQGNSA. Trimming stripped 4 bases from V and 2 bases from J, with 8 bases between. The CDR3 region is CASSSTVNTGELFF. The CDR3, as DNA: TGTGCCAGCAGCTCGACAGTCAACACCGGGGAGCTGTTTTTT.

The chain uses TRBV19 and TRBJ2-7, with 9 positions matching TRBD1. V gave up 4 bases and J gave up 4 bases; unmatched junction bases: 5. The CDR3 totals 14 residues. CDR1 LNHDA and CDR2 SQIVND come from the germline V gene (reference sequence). The CDR3 spells CASSRRTGEYEQYV. The CDR3 DNA reads TGTGCCAGTAGTAGGAGGACAGGGGAATACGAGCAGTACGTC.

The chain uses TRBV4-2 and TRBJ2-7; tentatively, D is TRBD2 (6 bases). Germline lookup yields CDR1 LGHNA and CDR2 YNFKEQ. The CDR3 covers 14 residues. The V gene lost 1 base and the J gene lost 2 bases, with 9 bases spanning the gap. The CDR3 here is CASSQAGLTYEQYF. CDR3 in DNA: TGTGCCAGCAGCCAAGCGGGACTCACCTACGAGCAGTACTTC.

The CDR3 reads CASSLRTRRSSYEQYV. For the CDR3, the DNA is TGTGCCAGCAGCCTCCGGACTCGAAGGAGCTCCTACGAGCAGTACGTC. The chain has TRBV11-2 and TRBJ2-7, with D perhaps TRBD2 (5 bases). The CDR3 runs 16 residues. Deletions cut 5 bases from V and 0 bases from J, with 17 bases between. The V gene's germline CDR1 is SGHAT and CDR2 FQNNGV.

The CDR3 here is CASSYSTGTDTGELFF. DNA of the CDR3: TGTGCCAGCAGTTACTCAACCGGGACAGACACCGGGGAGCTGTTTTTT. V gene TRBV6-9 combines with J gene TRBJ2-2; 7 nucleotides agree with TRBD1. The germline V gene encodes CDR1 MNHGY and CDR2 SVAAGI. Trimming took 3 bases from V and 3 from J; bases not matched to a gene: 7. The CDR3 length is 16 residues.

This clone has just one count. The rearrangement uses TRBV6-1 and TRBJ1-2; tentatively, D is TRBD1 (5 bases). The CDR3 sequence is 14 residues long. The V gene lost 2 bases and the J gene lost 8 bases, with 15 bases spanning the gap. Looked up from germline, CDR1 is MNHNS and CDR2 is SASEGT. CDR3 loop: CASSELVGGVGYTF. CDR3 in DNA: TGTGCCAGCAGTGAATTAGTAGGAGGGGTCGGCTACACCTTC.

This clone appeared a single time. The V gene is TRBV7-2, the J gene TRBJ1-4, with D possibly TRBD1 on 5 matching bases. V lost 5 bases and J 6 bases, leaving 13 bases between the germline ends. Germline V gene lookup returns CDR1 SGHTA and CDR2 FQGNSA. This CDR3 is 14 amino acids long. The CDR3, as DNA: TGTGCCAGCAGCGTCCAGGGAGGAGATGAAAAACTGTTTTTT. Protein product: CASSVQGGDEKLFF.